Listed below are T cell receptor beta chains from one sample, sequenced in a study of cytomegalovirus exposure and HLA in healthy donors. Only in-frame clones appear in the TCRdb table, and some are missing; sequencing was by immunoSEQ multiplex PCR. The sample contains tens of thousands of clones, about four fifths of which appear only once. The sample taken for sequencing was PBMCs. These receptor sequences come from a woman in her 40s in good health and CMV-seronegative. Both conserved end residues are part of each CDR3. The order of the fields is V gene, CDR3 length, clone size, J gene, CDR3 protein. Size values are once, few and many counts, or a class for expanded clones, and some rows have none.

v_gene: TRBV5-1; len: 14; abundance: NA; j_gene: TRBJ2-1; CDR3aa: CASTSQRGANEQFF
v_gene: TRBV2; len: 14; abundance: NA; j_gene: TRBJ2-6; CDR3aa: CASRAGSGANVLTF
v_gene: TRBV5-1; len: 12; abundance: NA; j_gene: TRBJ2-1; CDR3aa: CASSLGLSEQFF
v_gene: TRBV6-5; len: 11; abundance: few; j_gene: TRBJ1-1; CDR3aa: CASSRDTEAFF
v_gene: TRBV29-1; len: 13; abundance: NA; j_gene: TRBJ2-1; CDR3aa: CSVAGLAYNEQFF
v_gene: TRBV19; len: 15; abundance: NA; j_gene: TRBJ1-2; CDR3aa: CASSIRTGIYYGYTF
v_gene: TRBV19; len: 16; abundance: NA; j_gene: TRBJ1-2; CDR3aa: CASSMPRSGGNYGYTF
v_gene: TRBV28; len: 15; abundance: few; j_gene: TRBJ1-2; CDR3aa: CASSLNFGGTIGYTF
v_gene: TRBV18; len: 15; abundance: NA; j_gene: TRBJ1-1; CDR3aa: CASSPIGTGETEAFF
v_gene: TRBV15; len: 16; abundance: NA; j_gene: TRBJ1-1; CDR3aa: CATSRVVGAMNTEAFF
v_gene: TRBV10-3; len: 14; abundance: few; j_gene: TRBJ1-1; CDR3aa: CAISGRGDGTEAFF
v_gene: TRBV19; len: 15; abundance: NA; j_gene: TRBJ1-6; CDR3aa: CASSPQDRDGSPLHF
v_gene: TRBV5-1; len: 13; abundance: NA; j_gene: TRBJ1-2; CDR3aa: CASSLDNNYGYTF
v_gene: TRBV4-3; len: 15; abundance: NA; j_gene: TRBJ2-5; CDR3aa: CASSQGLAGKETQYF
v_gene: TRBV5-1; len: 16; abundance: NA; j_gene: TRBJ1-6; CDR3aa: CASSLEVQGLRAPLHF
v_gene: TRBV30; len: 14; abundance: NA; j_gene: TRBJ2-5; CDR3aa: CAWSVGGGAETQYF
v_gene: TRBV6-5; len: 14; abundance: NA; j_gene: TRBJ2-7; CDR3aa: CASSYGTSPYEQYF
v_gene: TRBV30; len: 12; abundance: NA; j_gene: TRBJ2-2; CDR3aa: CAWSRGIGELFF
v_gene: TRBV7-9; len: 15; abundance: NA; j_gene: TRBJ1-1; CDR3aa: CASSLGSVMNTEAFF
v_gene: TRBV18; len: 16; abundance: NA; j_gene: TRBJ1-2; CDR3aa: CASSHTGTGEPYGYTF
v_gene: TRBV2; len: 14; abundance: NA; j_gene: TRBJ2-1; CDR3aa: CASRAGGPYNEQFF
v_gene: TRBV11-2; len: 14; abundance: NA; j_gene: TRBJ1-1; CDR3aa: CASSPRQGNTEAFF
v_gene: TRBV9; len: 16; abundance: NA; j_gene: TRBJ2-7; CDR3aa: CASSVGDLGGTTEQYF
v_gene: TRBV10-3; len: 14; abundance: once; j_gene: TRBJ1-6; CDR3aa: CAISRDRGNSPLNF
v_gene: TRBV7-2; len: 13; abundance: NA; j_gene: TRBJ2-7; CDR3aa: CASSLARGAEQYF
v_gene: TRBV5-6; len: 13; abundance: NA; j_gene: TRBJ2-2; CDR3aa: CASSLQGPGELFF
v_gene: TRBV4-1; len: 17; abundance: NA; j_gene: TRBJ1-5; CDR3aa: CASSPGQGKSGRWAQHF
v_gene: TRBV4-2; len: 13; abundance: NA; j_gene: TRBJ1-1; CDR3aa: CASLRDMNTEAFF
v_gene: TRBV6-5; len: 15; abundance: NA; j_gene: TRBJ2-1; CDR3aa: CASSYSTGGYNEQFF
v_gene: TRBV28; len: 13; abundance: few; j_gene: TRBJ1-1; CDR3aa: CASSQDRVTEAFF
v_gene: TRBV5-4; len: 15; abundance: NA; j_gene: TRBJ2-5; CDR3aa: CASSREAPGPLTQYF
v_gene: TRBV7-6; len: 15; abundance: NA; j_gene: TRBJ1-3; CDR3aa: CASSPQDRAGNTIYF
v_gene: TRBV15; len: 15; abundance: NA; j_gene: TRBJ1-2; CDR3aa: CATSRWTGAGYGYTF
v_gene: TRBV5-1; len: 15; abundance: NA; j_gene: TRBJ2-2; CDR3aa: CASTLTGGYTGELFF
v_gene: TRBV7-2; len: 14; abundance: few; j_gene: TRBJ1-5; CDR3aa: CASNPGHINQPQHF
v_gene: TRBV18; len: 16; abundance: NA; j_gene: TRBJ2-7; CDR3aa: CASSTTLAPTTYEQYF
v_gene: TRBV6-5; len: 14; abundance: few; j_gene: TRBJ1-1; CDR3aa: CASSRVQKNTEAFF
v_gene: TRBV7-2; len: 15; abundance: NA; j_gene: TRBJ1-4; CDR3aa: CASSRLGGTNEKLFF
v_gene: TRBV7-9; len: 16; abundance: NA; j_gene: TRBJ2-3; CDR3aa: CASSLSAGGQTDTQYF
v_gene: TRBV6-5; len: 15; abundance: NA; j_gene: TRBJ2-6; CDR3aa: CASSTLASGANVLTF
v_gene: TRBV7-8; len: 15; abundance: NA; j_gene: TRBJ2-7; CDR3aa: CASSRGTGGLDEQYF
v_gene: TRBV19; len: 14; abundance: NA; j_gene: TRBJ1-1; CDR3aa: CASSIEGRTSEAFF
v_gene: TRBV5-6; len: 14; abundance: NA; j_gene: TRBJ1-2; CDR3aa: CAGSIRGRYYGYTF
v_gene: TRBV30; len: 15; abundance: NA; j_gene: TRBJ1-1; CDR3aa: CAWRVRAVMNTEAFF
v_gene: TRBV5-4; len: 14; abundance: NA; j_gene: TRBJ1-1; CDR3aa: CASSTWGENTEAFF
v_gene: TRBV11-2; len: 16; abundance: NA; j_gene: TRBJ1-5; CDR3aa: CASSFSGRKGDQPQHF
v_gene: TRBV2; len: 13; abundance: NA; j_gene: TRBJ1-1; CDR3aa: CASRQGQGTEAFF
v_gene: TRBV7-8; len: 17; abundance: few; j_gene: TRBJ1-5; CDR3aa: CASTPGQGGYSNQPQHF
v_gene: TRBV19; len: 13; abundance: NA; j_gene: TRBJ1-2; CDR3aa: CASSIKENYGYTF
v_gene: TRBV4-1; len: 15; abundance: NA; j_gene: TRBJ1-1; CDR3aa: CASSQDPDRATEAFF
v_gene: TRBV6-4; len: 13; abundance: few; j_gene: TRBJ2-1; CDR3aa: CASSTDRVNEQFF